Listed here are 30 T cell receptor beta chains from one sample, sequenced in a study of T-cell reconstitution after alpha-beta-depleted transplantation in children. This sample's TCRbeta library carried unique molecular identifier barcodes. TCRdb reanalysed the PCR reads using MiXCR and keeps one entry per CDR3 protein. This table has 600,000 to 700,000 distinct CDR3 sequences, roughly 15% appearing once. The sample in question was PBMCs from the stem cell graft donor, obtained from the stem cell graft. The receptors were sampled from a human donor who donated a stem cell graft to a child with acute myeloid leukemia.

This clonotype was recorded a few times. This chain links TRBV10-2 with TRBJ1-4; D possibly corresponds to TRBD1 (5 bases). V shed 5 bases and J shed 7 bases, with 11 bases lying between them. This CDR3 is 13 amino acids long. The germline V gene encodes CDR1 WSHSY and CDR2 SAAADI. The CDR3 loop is CASSRGPSEKLFF. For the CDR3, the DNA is TGCGCCAGCAGTAGGGGCCCCTCTGAAAAACTGTTTTTT.

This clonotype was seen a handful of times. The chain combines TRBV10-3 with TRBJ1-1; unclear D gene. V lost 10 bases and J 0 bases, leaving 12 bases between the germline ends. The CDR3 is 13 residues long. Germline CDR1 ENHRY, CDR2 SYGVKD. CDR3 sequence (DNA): TGTGCCACCCAGTGGCAGATGAACACTGAAGCTTTCTTT. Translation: CATQWQMNTEAFF.

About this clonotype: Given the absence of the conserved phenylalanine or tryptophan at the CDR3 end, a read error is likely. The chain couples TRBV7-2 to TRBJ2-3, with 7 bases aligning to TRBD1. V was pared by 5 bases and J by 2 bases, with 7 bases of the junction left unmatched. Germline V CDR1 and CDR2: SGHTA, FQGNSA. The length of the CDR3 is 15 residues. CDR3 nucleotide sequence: TGTGCCAGCAGCCCACAGGGGTCTATCACAGATACGCAGTATTAT. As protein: CASSPQGSITDTQYY.

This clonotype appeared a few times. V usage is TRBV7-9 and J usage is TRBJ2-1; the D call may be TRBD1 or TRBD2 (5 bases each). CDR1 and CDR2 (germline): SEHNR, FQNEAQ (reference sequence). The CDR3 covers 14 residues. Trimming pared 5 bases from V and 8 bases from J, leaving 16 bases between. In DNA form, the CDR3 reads TGTGCCAGCAGCCCCCGGGGACGTGGGGATGAGCAGTTCTTC. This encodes CASSPRGRGDEQFF.

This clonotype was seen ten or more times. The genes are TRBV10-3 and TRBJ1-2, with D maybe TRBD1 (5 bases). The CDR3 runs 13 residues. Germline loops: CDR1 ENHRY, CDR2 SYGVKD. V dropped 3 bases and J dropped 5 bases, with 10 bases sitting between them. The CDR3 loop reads CAISEGREYGYTF. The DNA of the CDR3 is TGTGCCATCAGTGAAGGCAGGGAGTATGGCTACACCTTC.

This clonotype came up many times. CDR3 nucleotide sequence: TGTGCCAGCAGTTACCTAGGGACCGTGGACAATGAGCAGTTCTTC. Residues: CASSYLGTVDNEQFF. V is TRBV6-5 and J is TRBJ2-1; D may correspond to TRBD1 or TRBD2 (5 bases each). Germline V gene data show CDR1 as MNHEY and CDR2 as SVGAGI. V shed 2 bases and J shed 5 bases, with 13 bases lying between them. The CDR3 is 15 residues long.

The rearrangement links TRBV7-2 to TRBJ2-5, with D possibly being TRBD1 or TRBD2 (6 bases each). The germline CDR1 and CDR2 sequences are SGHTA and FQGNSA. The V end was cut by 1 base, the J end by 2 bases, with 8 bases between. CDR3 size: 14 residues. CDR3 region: CASSLEGGQETQYF. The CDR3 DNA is TGTGCCAGCAGCTTAGAAGGGGGGCAAGAGACCCAGTACTTC.

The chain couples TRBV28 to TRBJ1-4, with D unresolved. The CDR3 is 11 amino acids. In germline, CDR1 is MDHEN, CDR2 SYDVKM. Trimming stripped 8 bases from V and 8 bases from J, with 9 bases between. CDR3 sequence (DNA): TGTGCCAGCTACTACCCGGAAAAACTGTTTTTT. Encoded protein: CASYYPEKLFF.

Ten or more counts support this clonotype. The CDR3 sequence: CASSLIRVTEAFF. CDR3 DNA: TGTGCCAGCAGCTTAATCAGGGTCACTGAAGCTTTCTTT. The rearrangement links TRBV7-2 to TRBJ1-1; maybe TRBD1 (5 bases). This CDR3 has 13 amino acids. Per the germline V gene, CDR1 is SGHTA and CDR2 is FQGNSA. Trimming pared 2 bases from V and 4 bases from J, leaving 8 bases between.

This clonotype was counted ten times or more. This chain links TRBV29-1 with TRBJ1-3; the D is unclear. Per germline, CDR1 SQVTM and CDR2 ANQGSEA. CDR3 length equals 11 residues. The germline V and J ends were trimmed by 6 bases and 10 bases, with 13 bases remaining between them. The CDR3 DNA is TGCAGCGTCGAGGGAGGTGGAACCATATATTTT. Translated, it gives CSVEGGGTIYF.

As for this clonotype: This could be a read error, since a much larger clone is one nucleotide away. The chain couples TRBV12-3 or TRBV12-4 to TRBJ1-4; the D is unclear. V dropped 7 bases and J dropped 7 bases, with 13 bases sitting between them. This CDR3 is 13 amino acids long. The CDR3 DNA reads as TGTGCCAGCACCTATAGGCCCAGTGAAAAACTGTTTTTT. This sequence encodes CASTYRPSEKLFF.

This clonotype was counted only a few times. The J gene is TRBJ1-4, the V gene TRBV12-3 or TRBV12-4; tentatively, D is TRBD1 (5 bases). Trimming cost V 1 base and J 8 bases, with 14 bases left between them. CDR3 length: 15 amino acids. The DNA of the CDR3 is TGTGCCAGCAGTTTAGAGTTCCAGGGTTGGGAAAAACTGTTTTTT. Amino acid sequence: CASSLEFQGWEKLFF.

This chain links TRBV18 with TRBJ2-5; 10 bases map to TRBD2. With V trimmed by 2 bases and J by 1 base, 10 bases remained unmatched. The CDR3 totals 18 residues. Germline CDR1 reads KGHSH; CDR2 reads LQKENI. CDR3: CASSPVKASGGPQETQYF. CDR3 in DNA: TGTGCCAGCTCACCAGTTAAAGCTAGCGGGGGACCCCAAGAGACCCAGTACTTC.

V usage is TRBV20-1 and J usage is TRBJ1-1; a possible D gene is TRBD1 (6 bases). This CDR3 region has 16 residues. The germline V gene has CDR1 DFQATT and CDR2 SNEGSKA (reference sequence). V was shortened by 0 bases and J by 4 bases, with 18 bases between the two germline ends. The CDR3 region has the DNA TGCAGTGCTAGAGATTCAGGGGATGTTTACGGCACTGAAGCTTTCTTT. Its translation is CSARDSGDVYGTEAFF.

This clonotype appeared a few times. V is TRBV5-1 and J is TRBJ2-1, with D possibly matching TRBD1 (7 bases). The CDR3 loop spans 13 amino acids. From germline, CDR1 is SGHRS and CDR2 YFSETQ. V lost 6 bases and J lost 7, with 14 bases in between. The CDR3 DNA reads TGCGCCAGCATGGAGACAGGGAGGAATGAGCAGTTCTTC. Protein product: CASMETGRNEQFF. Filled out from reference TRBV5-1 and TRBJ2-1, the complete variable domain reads KAGVTQTPRYLIKTRGQQVTLSCSPISGHRSVSWYQQTPGQGLQFLFEYFSETQRNKGNFPGRFSGRQFSNSRSEMNVSTLELGDSALYLCASMETGRNEQFFGPGTRLTVL.

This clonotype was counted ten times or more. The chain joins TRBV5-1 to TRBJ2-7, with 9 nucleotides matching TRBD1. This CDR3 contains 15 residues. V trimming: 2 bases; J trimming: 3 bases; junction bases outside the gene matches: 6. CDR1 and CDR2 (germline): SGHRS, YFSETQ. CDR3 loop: CASSLGQGRGYEQYV. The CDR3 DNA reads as TGCGCCAGCAGCTTAGGACAGGGGCGAGGCTACGAGCAGTACGTC.

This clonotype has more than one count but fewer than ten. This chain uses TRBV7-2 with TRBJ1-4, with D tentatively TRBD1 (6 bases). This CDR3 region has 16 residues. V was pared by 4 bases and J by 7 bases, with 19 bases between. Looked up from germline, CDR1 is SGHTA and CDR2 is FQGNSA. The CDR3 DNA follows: TGTGCCAGCAGCTCGGGGGGGCCGAAAGTGGGTGAAAAACTGTTTTTT. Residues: CASSSGGPKVGEKLFF.

In DNA, the CDR3 is TGCAGTGCTAGAGCGACAGGGGCTGAAAAACTGTTTTTT. Encoded protein: CSARATGAEKLFF. This chain uses TRBV20-1 with TRBJ1-4; 8 positions match TRBD1. CDR1 is DFQATT, CDR2 SNEGSKA, per germline (reference sequence). The CDR3 consists of 13 residues. J was trimmed by 7 bases and V by 1 base; bases with no gene match: 2.

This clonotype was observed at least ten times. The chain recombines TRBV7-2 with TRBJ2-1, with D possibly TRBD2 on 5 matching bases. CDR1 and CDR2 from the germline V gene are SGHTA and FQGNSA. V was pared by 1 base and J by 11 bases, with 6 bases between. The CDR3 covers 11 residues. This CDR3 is CASSLGRQQFF. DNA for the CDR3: TGTGCCAGCAGCTTAGGGAGGCAGCAGTTCTTC.

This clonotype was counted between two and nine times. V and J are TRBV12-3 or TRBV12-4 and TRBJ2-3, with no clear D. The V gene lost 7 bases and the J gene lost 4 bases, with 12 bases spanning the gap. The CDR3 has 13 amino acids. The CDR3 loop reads CASTSHRADTQYF. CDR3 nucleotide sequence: TGTGCCAGCACCTCCCATCGGGCAGATACGCAGTATTTT.

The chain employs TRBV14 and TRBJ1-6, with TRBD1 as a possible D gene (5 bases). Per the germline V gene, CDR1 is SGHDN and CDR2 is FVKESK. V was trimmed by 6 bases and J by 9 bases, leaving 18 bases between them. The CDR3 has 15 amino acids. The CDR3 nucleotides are TGTGCCAGCAGTCGACAGTACTTATCGATTTCACCCCTCCACTTT. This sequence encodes CASSRQYLSISPLHF.

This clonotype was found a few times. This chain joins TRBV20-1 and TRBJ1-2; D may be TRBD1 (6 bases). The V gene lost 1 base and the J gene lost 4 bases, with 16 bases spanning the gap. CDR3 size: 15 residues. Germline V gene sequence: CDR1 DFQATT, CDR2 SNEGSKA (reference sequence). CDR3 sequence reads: CSARVGGAIFYGYTF. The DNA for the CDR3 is TGCAGTGCTAGAGTAGGGGGGGCGATATTCTATGGCTACACCTTC.

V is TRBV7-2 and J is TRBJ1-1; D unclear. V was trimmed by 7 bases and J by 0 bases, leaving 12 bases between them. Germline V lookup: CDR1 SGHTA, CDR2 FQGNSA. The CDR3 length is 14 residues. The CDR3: CASTWGDMNTEAFF. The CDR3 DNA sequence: TGTGCCAGCACCTGGGGAGATATGAACACTGAAGCTTTCTTT.

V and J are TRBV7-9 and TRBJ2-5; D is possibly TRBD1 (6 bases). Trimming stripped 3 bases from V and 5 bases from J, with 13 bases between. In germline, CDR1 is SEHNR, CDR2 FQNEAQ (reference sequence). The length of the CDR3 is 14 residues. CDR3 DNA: TGTGCCAGCAGCTTCCAGGGGCAACGGGAGACCCAGTACTTC. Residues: CASSFQGQRETQYF.

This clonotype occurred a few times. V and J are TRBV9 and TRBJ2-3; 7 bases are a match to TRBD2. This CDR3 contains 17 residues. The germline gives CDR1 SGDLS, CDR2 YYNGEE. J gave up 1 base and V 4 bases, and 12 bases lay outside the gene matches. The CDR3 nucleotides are TGTGCCAGCAGCCCCCATTCTGGCACTAGCGGCACAGATACGCAGTATTTT. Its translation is CASSPHSGTSGTDTQYF. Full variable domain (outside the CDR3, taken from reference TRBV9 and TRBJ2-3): DSGVTQTPKHLITATGQRVTLRCSPRSGDLSVYWYQQSLDQGLQFLIQYYNGEERAKGNILERFSAQQFPDLHSELNLSSLELGDSALYFCASSPHSGTSGTDTQYFGPGTRLTVL.

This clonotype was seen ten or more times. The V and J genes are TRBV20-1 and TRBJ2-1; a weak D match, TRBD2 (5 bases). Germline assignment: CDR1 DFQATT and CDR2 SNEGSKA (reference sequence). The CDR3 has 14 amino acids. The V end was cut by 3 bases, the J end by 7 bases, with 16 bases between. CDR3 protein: CSARSGFRRNEQFF. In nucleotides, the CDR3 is TGCAGTGCTAGGTCGGGGTTCCGTAGGAATGAGCAGTTCTTC.

The chain's CDR3 is CATSDYRGGLEDTQYF. In DNA form, the CDR3 reads TGTGCCACCAGTGACTATCGTGGGGGGCTAGAAGATACGCAGTATTTT. The chain employs TRBV24-1 and TRBJ2-3; D tentatively reads TRBD1 or TRBD2 (6 bases each). The CDR3 has 16 residues. Germline V gene data show CDR1 as KGHDR and CDR2 as SFDVKD. The V gene lost 4 bases and the J gene lost 5 bases, with 18 bases spanning the gap.

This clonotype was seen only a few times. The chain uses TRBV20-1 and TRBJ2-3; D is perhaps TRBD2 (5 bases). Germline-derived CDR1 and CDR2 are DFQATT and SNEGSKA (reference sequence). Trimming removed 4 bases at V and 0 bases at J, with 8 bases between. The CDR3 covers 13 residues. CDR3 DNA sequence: TGCAGTGCTAAGGACTTGAGCACAGATACGCAGTATTTT. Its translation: CSAKDLSTDTQYF.

CDR3 nucleotides: TGTGCCACCGCGGGGGGGTATCCCACCGGGGAGCTGTTTTTT. This gives the protein CATAGGYPTGELFF. This chain uses TRBV12-3 or TRBV12-4 with TRBJ2-2, with 9 bases matching TRBD2. J was trimmed by 4 bases and V by 10 bases; bases with no gene match: 7. The length of the CDR3 is 14 residues.

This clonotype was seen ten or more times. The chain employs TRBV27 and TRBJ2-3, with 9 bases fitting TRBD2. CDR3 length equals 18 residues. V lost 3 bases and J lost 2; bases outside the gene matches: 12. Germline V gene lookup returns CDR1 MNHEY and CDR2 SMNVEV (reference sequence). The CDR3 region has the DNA TGTGCCAGCAGTTTGGGCCTAGCGGGGATGGGCTTCACAGATACGCAGTATTTT. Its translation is CASSLGLAGMGFTDTQYF.